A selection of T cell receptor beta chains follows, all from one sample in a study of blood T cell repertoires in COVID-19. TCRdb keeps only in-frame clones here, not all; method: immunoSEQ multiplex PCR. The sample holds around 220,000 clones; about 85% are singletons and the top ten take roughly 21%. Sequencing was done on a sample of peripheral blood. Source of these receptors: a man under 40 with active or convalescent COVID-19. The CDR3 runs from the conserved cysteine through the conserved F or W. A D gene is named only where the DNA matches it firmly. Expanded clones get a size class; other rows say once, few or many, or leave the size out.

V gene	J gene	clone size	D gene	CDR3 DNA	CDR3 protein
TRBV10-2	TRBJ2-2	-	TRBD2	TGCGCCAGCATAGCGGGGGGGTTCACCGGGGAGCTGTTTTTT	CASIAGGFTGELFF
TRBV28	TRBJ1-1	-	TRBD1	TGTGCCAGCAGTTTCAGGGGGAGTAACACTGAAGCTTTCTTT	CASSFRGSNTEAFF
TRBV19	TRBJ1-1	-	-	TGTGCCAGTAGTATAGACACAGCTGAAGCTTTCTTT	CASSIDTAEAFF
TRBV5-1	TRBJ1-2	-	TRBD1	TGCGCCAGCAGCCCCGGGACAGCCACTTATGGCTACACCTTC	CASSPGTATYGYTF
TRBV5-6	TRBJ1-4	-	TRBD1	TGTGCCAGCAGCTGGTGGACAGGGATTCTTCCTAATGAAAAACTGTTTTTT	CASSWWTGILPNEKLFF
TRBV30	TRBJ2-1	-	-	TGTGCCTGGAACGGGCGGGCCACCTACAATGAGCAGTTCTTC	CAWNGRATYNEQFF
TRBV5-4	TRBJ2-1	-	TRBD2	TGTGCCAGCAGCTTGGCCGGGATAGCGGGAACTGTCAATGAGCAGTTCTTC	CASSLAGIAGTVNEQFF
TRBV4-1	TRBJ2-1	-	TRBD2	TGCGCCAGCAGTCTTATGGCGGGGGAGAAGGGCTATGAGCAGTTCTTC	CASSLMAGEKGYEQFF
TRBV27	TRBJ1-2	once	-	TGTGCCACGGCGGGCAAGGGTGTTCGGGGCTATGGCTACACCTTC	CATAGKGVRGYGYTF
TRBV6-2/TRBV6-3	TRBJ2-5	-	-	TGTGCCAGCACTTACGGGGGCACGGAGACCCAGTACTTC	CASTYGGTETQYF
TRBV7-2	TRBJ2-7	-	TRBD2	TGTGCCAGCAGCCTACTGGGGCGGGAGGGAGACGAGCAGTACTTC	CASSLLGREGDEQYF
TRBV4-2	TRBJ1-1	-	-	TGTGCCAGCAGCCAAGATAAGGGGGCTTTCTTT	CASSQDKGAFF
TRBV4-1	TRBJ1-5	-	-	TGCGCCAGCAGCCACTACGAGAAGAGGCAGCCCCAGCATTTT	CASSHYEKRQPQHF
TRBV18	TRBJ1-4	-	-	TGTGCCAGCTCACCAAACAGCCAGTCGGGGGAAAAACTGTTTTTT	CASSPNSQSGEKLFF
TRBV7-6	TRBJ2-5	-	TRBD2	TGTGCCAGCAGCTCCGGACTAGGAGAGACCCAGTACTTC	CASSSGLGETQYF
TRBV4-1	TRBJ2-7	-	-	TGCGCCAGCAGCCGCTCCGGTGGGAGCTCCTACGAGCAGTACTTC	CASSRSGGSSYEQYF
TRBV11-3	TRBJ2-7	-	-	TGTGCCAGCAGCTTATCAGGGGCCTCCTACGAGCAGTACTTC	CASSLSGASYEQYF
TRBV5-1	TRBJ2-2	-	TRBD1	TGCGCCAGCAGCTCCTCGACAGGGGGCACCGGGGAGCTGTTTTTT	CASSSSTGGTGELFF
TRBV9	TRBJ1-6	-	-	TGTGCCAGCAGCGTAGAAGGGGCCGTAAATTCACCCCTCCACTTT	CASSVEGAVNSPLHF
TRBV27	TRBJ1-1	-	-	TGTGCCAGCAGTTTAGCCTTCAGGAACACTGAAGCTTTCTTT	CASSLAFRNTEAFF
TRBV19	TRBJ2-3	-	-	TGTGCCAGTAGTAACCGGGACACAATCACAGATACGCAGTATTTT	CASSNRDTITDTQYF
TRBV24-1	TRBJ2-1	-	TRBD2	TGTGCCACCAGTGATCTATCCCCGTCTAGCGGGGGAGAGAACAATGAGCAGTTCTTC	CATSDLSPSSGGENNEQFF
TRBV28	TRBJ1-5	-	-	TGTGCCAGCATTCCGGGTCAGAACGGGGCCCAGCATTTT	CASIPGQNGAQHF
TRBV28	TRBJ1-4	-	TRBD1	TGTGCCAGCAGTTTGGACAGGGGAAATTGGGAAAAACTGTTTTTT	CASSLDRGNWEKLFF
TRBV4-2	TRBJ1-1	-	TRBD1	TGTGCCAGCAGCCGACAGGGAAGCCCCACTGAAGCTTTCTTT	CASSRQGSPTEAFF
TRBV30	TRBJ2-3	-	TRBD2	TGTGCCTGGAGTAGCGGGAGGACAGATACGCAGTATTTT	CAWSSGRTDTQYF
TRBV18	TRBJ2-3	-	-	TGTGCCAGCTCACCCAACACAGATACGCAGTATTTT	CASSPNTDTQYF
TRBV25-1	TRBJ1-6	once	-	TGTGCCAGCAGTGAATATATCGGGGGAAACTATAATTCACCCCTCCACTTT	CASSEYIGGNYNSPLHF
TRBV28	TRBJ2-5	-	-	TGTGCCAGCAGTATTGGGGGGGCAAGGGAGACCCAGTACTTC	CASSIGGARETQYF
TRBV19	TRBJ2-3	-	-	TGTGCCAGTAGTACCCGCGGCACAGATACGCAGTATTTT	CASSTRGTDTQYF
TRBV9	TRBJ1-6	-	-	TGTGCCAGCAGCGTAGACGGCAGGGAAACTTCACCCCTCCACTTT	CASSVDGRETSPLHF
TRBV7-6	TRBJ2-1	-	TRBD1	TGTGCCAGCAGCTTAGGTGGACAGGGCTACAATGAGCAGTTCTTC	CASSLGGQGYNEQFF
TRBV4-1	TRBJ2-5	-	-	TGCGCCAGCACCCGCTGGCCGGGGGAGACCCAGTACTTC	CASTRWPGETQYF
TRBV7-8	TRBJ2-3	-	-	TGTGCCAGCAGCTCAACAGGGATCACAGATACGCAGTATTTT	CASSSTGITDTQYF
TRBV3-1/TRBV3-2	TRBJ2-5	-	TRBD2	TGTGCCAGCAGCCAAGATTTCGGACTAGCGGGCCAAGAGACCCAGTACTTC	CASSQDFGLAGQETQYF
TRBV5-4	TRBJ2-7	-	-	TGTGCCAGCAGCTTCCTAGAATCCTACGAGCAGTACTTC	CASSFLESYEQYF
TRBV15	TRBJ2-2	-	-	TGTGCCACCAGCAGAGATTCGCCCAAAACCGGTGGCGGGGAGCTGTTTTTT	CATSRDSPKTGGGELFF
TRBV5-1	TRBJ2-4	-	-	TGCGCCAGCAGCTTGGGCAGTCCCAAAAACATTCAGTACTTC	CASSLGSPKNIQYF
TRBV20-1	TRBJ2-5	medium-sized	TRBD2	TGCAGTGCTAGTTCTAGCGGGGAGCTGGAGACCCAGTACTTC	CSASSSGELETQYF
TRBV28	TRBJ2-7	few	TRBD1	TGTGCCAGCAGTTCCCTGGACAGGGGGCGCTACGAGCAGTACTTC	CASSSLDRGRYEQYF
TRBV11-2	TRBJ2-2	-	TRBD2	TGTGCCAGCAGCCCTCTCGGGGGGAAAGGCGGGGAGCTGTTTTTT	CASSPLGGKGGELFF
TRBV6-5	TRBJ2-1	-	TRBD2	TGTGCCAGCCGGCCCTGGCGGGAGGGGTATGAGCAGTTCTTC	CASRPWREGYEQFF
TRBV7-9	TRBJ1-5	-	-	TGTGCCAGCAGCTCACAGTCCTCCAATCAGCCCCAGCATTTT	CASSSQSSNQPQHF
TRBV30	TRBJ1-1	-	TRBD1	TGTGCCTGGAGTTTGGGGACAGCGAACACTGAAGCTTTCTTT	CAWSLGTANTEAFF
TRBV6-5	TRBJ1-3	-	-	TGTGCCAGCAGTTCCGCCAGGGTGTCTGGAAACACCATATATTTT	CASSSARVSGNTIYF
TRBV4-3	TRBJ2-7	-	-	TGCGCCAGCAGCCAAGTTCTCTCGCCGAGCTCCTACGAGCAGTACTTC	CASSQVLSPSSYEQYF
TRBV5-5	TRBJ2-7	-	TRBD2	TGTGCCAGCAGCTTCCTAGCGGGAGGTAGCTACGAGCAGTACTTC	CASSFLAGGSYEQYF
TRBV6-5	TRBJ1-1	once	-	TGTGCCAGCAGGGGGGGATACACTGAAGCTTTCTTT	CASRGGYTEAFF